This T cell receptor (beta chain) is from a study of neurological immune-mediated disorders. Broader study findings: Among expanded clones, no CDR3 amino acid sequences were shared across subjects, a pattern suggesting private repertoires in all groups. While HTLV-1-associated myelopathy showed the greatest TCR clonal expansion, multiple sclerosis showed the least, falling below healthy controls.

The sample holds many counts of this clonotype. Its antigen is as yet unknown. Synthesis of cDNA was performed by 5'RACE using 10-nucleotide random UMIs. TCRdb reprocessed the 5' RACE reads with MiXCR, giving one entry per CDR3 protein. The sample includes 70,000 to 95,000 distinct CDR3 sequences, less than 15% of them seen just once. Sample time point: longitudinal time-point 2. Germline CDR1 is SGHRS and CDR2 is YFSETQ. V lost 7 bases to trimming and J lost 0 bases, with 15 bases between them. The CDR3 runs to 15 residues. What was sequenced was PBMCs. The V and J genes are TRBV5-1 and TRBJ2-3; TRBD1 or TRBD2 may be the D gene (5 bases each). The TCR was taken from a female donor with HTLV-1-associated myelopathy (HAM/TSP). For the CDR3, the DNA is TGCGCCAGCTGGACTGGGACGACGAGCACAGATACGCAGTATTTT. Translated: CASWTGTTSTDTQYF. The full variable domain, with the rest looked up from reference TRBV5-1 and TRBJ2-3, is KAGVTQTPRYLIKTRGQQVTLSCSPISGHRSVSWYQQTPGQGLQFLFEYFSETQRNKGNFPGRFSGRQFSNSRSEMNVSTLELGDSALYLCASWTGTTSTDTQYFGPGTRLTVL.